One TCR beta chain is described in this entry. What it binds is not known. TCRdb recomputed calls from the reads with MiXCR, one row per CDR3 protein. The sample records 830,000 or so distinct CDR3 sequences, approximately 29% being singletons. The sample is drawn from a study of T cell repertoires in cytomegalovirus infection. The overall study: Well-studied HLA-B-restricted CMV epitopes were used in the study alongside recently identified HLA-C-restricted ones. Public TCR beta signatures were indicative of both CMV infection and a matching HLA type.

The CDR3 totals 13 residues. Germline lookup yields CDR1 KGHDR and CDR2 SFDVKD. With 1 base removed from V and 2 bases from J, the gap between germline ends came to 3 bases. This material consisted of cultured CD8+ T cells from PBMCs, taken from culture after CMV antigen stimulation. This chain joins TRBV24-1 and TRBJ2-3; D is ambiguous. This receptor was identified in a human donor in good health (CMV status not recorded). Some clones in this sample may be carry-over from other donors' samples. The DNA of the CDR3 is TGTGCCACCAGTGATTTATTCACAGATACGCAGTATTTT. The encoded protein is CATSDLFTDTQYF.